The 16 T cell receptor beta chains listed next were all sequenced from one sample in a study of CD8+ T cells in alopecia areata. Described treatment: oral pan-JAK inhibitor, 5-10 mg twice daily. RNA extraction and reverse transcription yielded cDNA as sequencing template. The assay was immunoSEQ multiplex PCR, and TCRdb's table has in-frame clones only and misses some. The sample includes about 200,000 clones, roughly 60% of them seen just once. The source was CD4+ T cells sorted from blood, collected at week 24, from a patient treated with tofacitinib. The source of these receptors is a human donor with alopecia areata.

This clone came up a few times. V usage is TRBV29-1 and J usage is TRBJ2-5; TRBD1 agrees at 8 bases. The V gene's germline CDR1 is SQVTM and CDR2 ANQGSEA. The CDR3 consists of 13 residues. Trimming cost V 7 bases and J 2 bases; bases outside gene matches: 6. CDR3 nucleotide sequence: TGCAGCGGCCAGGGGGCCTGGCAAGAGACCCAGTACTTC. It is translated as CSGQGAWQETQYF.

The J gene is TRBJ2-3, the V gene TRBV18, with a weak D call TRBD1 (5 bases). The CDR3 is made up of 15 amino acids. Germline V gene sequence: CDR1 KGHSH, CDR2 LQKENI. Trimming left V 4 bases short and J 3 bases short, with 14 bases between. CDR3 region: CASSRSRDETDTQYF. The CDR3 nucleotides are TGTGCCAGCTCACGTTCCAGGGATGAAACAGATACGCAGTATTTT.

The chain uses TRBV9 and TRBJ2-5; 7 bases map to TRBD1. There are 17 residues in the CDR3. V was pared by 4 bases and J by 0 bases, with 12 bases of the junction left unmatched. Germline assignment: CDR1 SGDLS and CDR2 YYNGEE. CDR3 coding DNA: TGTGCCAGCAGCCCTGAATCCGGGACAGATAACCAAGAGACCCAGTACTTC. Amino acid sequence: CASSPESGTDNQETQYF.

The chain employs TRBV6-1 and TRBJ2-7; tentatively, D is TRBD1 or TRBD2 (5 bases each). Germline values: CDR1 MNHNS, CDR2 SASEGT. The V gene lost 5 bases and the J gene lost 2 bases, with 13 bases spanning the gap. This CDR3 has 14 residues. In DNA, the CDR3 is TGTGCCAGCAGTAGGGACGTCGGGACCTACGAGCAGTACTTC. Translation gives CASSRDVGTYEQYF.

The CDR3 DNA is TGCAGCGTTGACCCTAGCGGGGGAGATACGCAGTATTTT. This codes for CSVDPSGGDTQYF. The V call is TRBV29-1, the J call TRBJ2-3, with 10 nucleotides matching TRBD2. The CDR3 is 13 residues long. V lost 3 bases to trimming and J lost 5 bases; unmatched junction nucleotides: 2. Germline V gene sequence: CDR1 SQVTM, CDR2 ANQGSEA.

The chain recombines TRBV29-1 with TRBJ2-3; 11 nucleotides match TRBD2. CDR3 length: 15 residues. The germline CDR1 and CDR2 sequences are SQVTM and ANQGSEA. With V trimmed by 7 bases and J by 2 bases, 8 bases remained unmatched. This CDR3 reads CSGGTSGGYTDTQYF. CDR3 in DNA: TGCAGCGGTGGCACTAGCGGGGGTTACACAGATACGCAGTATTTT.

Comment on this clone: The sample carries other DNA sequences with the same CDR3. The rearrangement links TRBV27 to TRBJ2-3; no clear D. The CDR3 contains 14 residues. CDR1 is MNHEY, CDR2 SMNVEV, per germline (reference sequence). Between the trimmed V and J ends, which lost 2 bases and 0 bases, there was a span of 6 bases. CDR3: CASSLAASTDTQYF. CDR3 sequence (DNA): TGTGCCAGCAGTTTAGCGGCAAGCACAGATACGCAGTATTTT.

V is TRBV15 and J is TRBJ2-1; the match to TRBD2 covers 8 bases. Germline assignment: CDR1 LNHNV and CDR2 YYDKDF (reference sequence). CDR3 size: 15 residues. After removal of 5 bases from V and 4 bases from J, the junction contained 7 bases not matched to a gene. In nucleotides, the CDR3 is TGTGCCACCAGCGCAATAGCGGGACCTTACAATGAGCAGTTCTTC. Its protein is CATSAIAGPYNEQFF.

The chain combines TRBV5-4 with TRBJ2-5; D tentatively reads TRBD1 or TRBD2 (5 bases each). The CDR3 has 15 amino acids. Germline assignment: CDR1 SGHNT and CDR2 YYREEE (reference sequence). Trimming pared 4 bases from V and 5 bases from J, leaving 18 bases between. CDR3 in DNA: TGTGCCAGCAGCGAAGGGACGGAGCCCCGTGAGACCCAGTACTTC. This translates into CASSEGTEPRETQYF. Full variable domain (missing parts from reference TRBV5-4 and TRBJ2-5): ETGVTQSPTHLIKTRGQQVTLRCSSQSGHNTVSWYQQALGQGPQFIFQYYREEENGRGNFPPRFSGLQFPNYSSELNVNALELDDSALYLCASSEGTEPRETQYFGPGTRLLVL.

At least ten counts were recorded for this clone. This chain joins TRBV7-9 and TRBJ2-7; no firm D call. V lost 5 bases and J lost 2, with 10 bases in between. Germline V gives CDR1 SEHNR, CDR2 FQNEAQ (reference sequence). The CDR3 sequence is 13 residues long. CDR3 residues: CASSPKGPYEQYF. CDR3 nucleotides: TGTGCCAGCAGCCCGAAGGGTCCCTACGAGCAGTACTTC.

V is TRBV7-2 and J is TRBJ1-2; 9 bases agree with TRBD1. This CDR3 spans 17 amino acids. Germline values: CDR1 SGHTA, CDR2 FQGNSA. J was trimmed by 8 bases and V by 3 bases; bases with no gene match: 16. CDR3 loop: CASSLATRDRASYGYTF. CDR3 in DNA: TGTGCCAGCAGCTTGGCAACCAGGGACAGGGCTTCTTACGGCTACACCTTC.

This chain joins TRBV18 and TRBJ2-7; perhaps TRBD1 as D (6 bases). The CDR3 extends over 15 amino acids. Germline-derived CDR1 and CDR2 are KGHSH and LQKENI. Deletions cut 3 bases from V and 0 bases from J, with 12 bases between. The chain's CDR3 is CASSPRQASSYEQYF. The CDR3, as DNA: TGTGCCAGCTCACCGCGACAGGCGAGCTCCTACGAGCAGTACTTC.

This clone was recorded a few times. This rearrangement joins TRBV5-1 to TRBJ2-5; no reliable D call. Deletions cut 0 bases from V and 4 bases from J, with 7 bases between. The CDR3 has 13 residues. CDR1 SGHRS and CDR2 YFSETQ come from the germline V gene. CDR3 nucleotide sequence: TGCGCCAGCAGCTTGGAGGTTCTAGAGACCCAGTACTTC. Translating gives CASSLEVLETQYF.

This clone was detected only a few times. CDR3 nucleotides: TGCGCCAGCAGCCAAGAGGGAGTAGGAACAGATACGCAGTATTTT. Protein: CASSQEGVGTDTQYF. J is TRBJ2-3 and V is TRBV4-3; weak D call: TRBD2 (5 bases). This CDR3 has 15 amino acids. The germline gives CDR1 LGHNA, CDR2 YSLEER. Trimming removed 0 bases from V and 3 bases from J, with 10 bases in between.

This clone was counted a few times. The genes are TRBV7-3 and TRBJ2-7; D is possibly TRBD2 (5 bases). Per germline, CDR1 SGHTA and CDR2 FQGTGA. The ends were cut back, 8 bases at V and 0 bases at J, with 14 bases in the middle. The CDR3 runs to 14 residues. The CDR3 DNA is TGTGCCAGCGCACGGGGAGTCGACTCCTACGAGCAGTACTTC. As protein: CASARGVDSYEQYF.

The gene calls are TRBV28 and TRBJ2-2; 7 nucleotides agree with TRBD1. The germline gives CDR1 MDHEN, CDR2 SYDVKM. The CDR3 is 16 amino acids. Trimming at V came to 6 bases and at J to 6 bases, leaving 13 bases not matched to a gene. The DNA of the CDR3 is TGTGCCAGCAGACCAGGGGGTTCCATGGTCTCCGGGGAGCTGTTTTTT. This codes for CASRPGGSMVSGELFF. The variable domain in full, completed from reference TRBV28 and TRBJ2-2, reads DVKVTQSSRYLVKRTGEKVFLECVQDMDHENMFWYRQDPGLGLRLIYFSYDVKMKEKGDIPEGYSVSREKKERFSLILESASTNQTSMYLCASRPGGSMVSGELFFGEGSRLTVL.